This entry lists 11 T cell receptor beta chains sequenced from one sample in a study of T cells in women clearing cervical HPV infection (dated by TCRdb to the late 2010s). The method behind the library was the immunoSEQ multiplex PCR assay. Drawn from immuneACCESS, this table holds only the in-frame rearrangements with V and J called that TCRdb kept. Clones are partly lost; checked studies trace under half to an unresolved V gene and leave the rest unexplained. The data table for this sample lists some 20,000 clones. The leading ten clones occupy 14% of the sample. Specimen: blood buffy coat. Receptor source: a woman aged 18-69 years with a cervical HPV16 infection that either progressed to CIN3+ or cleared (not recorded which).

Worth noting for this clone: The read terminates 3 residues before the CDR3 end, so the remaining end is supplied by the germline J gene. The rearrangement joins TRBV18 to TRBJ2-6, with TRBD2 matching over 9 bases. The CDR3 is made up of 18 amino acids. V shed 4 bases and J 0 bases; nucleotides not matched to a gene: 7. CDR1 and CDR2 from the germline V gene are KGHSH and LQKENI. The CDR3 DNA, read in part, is TGTGCCAGCTCACTCCAGGGACTAGCCATCTCTGGGGCCAACGTC. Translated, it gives CASSLQGLAISGANV. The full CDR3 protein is CASSLQGLAISGANVLTF. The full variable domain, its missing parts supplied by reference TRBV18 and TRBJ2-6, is NAGVMQNPRHLVRRRGQEARLRCSPMKGHSHVYWYRQLPEEGLKFMVYLQKENIIDESGMPKERFSAEFPKEGPSILRIQQVVRGDSAAYFCASSLQGLAISGANVLTFGAGSRLTVL.

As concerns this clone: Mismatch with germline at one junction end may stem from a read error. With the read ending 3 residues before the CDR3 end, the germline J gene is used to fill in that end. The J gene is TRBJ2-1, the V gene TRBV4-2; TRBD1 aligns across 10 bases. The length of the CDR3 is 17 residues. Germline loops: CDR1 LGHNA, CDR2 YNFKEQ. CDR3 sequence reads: CASSQDRRDRGRDEQFF. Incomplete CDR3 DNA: TGCGCCAGCAGCCAAGATCGGAGGGACAGGGGCCGGGATGAG.

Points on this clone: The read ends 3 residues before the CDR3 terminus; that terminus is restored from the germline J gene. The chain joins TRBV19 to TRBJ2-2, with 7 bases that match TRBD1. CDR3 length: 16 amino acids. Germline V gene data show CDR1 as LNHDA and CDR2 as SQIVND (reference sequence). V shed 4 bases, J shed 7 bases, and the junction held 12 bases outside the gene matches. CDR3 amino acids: CASSTAYRQGGGELFF. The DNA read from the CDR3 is TGTGCCAGTAGTACCGCCTATAGACAGGGTGGCGGGGAG.

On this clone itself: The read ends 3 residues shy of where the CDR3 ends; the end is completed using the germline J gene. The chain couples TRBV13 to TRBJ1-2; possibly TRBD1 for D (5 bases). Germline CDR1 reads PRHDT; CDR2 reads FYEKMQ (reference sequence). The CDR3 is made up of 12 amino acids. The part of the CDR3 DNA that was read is TGTGCCAGCAGCTTTGGGACTTCGGGC. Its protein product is CASSFGTSG. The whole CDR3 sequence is CASSFGTSGYTF.

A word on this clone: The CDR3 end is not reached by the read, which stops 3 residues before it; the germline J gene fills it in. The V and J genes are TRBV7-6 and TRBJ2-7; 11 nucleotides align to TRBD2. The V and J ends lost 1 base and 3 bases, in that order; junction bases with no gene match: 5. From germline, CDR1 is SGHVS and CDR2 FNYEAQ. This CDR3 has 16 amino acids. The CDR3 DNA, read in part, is TGTGCCAGCAGCTTAGGTAGCGGGGGGGGGAGCTACGAG. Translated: CASSLGSGGGSYE. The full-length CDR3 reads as CASSLGSGGGSYEQYF.

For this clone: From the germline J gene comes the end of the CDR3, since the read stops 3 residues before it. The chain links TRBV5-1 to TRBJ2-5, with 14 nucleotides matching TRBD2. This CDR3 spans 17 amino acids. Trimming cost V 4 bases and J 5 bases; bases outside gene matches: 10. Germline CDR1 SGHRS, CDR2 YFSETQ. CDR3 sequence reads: CASSPGLAGVPGETQYF. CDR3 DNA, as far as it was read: TGCGCCAGCAGCCCGGGACTAGCGGGGGTGCCCGGGGAGACC.

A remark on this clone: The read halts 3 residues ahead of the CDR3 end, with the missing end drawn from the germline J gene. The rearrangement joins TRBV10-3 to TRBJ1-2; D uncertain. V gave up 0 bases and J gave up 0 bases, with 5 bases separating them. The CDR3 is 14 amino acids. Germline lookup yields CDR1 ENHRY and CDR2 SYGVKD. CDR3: CAISESAANYGYTF. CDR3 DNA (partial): TGTGCCATCAGTGAGTCGGCTGCTAACTATGGC.

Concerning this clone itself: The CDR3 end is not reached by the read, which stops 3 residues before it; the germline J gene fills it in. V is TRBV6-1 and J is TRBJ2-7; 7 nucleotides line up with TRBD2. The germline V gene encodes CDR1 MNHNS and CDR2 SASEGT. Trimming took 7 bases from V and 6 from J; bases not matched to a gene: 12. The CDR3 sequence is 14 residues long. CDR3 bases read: TGTGCCAGCACTGAGGGACTACTCTCGGGCGAG. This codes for CASTEGLLSGE. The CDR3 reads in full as CASTEGLLSGEQYF.

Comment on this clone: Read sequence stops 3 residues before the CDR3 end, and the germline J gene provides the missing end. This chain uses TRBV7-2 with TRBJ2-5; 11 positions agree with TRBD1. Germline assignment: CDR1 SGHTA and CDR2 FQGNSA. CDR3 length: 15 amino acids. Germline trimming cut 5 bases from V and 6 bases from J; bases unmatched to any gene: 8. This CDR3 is CASSNGQGAPKTQYF. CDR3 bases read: TGTGCCAGCAGCAACGGACAGGGGGCGCCAAAGACC.

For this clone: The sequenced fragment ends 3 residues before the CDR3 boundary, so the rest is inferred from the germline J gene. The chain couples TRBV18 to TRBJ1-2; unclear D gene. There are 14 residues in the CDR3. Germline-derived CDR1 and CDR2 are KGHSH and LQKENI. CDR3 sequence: CASSPIAGSYDYTF. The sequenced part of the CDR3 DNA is TGTGCCAGCTCGCCAATAGCGGGGTCCTACGAC.

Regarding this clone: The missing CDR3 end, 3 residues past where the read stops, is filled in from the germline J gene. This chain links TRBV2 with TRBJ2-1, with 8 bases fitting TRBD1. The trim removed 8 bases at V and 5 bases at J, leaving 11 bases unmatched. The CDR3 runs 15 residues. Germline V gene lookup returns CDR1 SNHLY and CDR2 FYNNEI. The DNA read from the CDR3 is TGTGCCAGCGCGCCGGGACAGGTGTCCCACAATGAG. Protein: CASAPGQVSHNE. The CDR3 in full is CASAPGQVSHNEQFF.